This T cell receptor (beta chain) appears in the sequencing data of a study of T cell responses to AZD1222 COVID-19 vaccine. The study, taken as a whole, reports: The sample set comprised mostly white British donors with more females, and clonal diversity was possibly underestimated.

V was cut by 5 bases and J by 2 bases, with 15 bases left in between. Germline lookup yields CDR1 SQVTM and CDR2 ANQGSEA. CDR3 length equals 14 residues. Using immunoSEQ multiplex PCR, the repertoire was profiled, and TCRdb retains in-frame clones only, with some absent. The sample lists over 60,000 clones, roughly 87% occurring once. Comments on this clone: The antigen is undetermined.

Material: peripheral blood, obtained on day 0 of AZD1222 vaccination. The sequence derives from an adult in good health. The V gene is TRBV29-1, the J gene TRBJ1-2; D gene unclear. The CDR3 region is CSVLQIRPNYGYTF. CDR3 DNA sequence: TGCAGCGTTCTCCAGATCCGCCCCAACTATGGCTACACCTTC.